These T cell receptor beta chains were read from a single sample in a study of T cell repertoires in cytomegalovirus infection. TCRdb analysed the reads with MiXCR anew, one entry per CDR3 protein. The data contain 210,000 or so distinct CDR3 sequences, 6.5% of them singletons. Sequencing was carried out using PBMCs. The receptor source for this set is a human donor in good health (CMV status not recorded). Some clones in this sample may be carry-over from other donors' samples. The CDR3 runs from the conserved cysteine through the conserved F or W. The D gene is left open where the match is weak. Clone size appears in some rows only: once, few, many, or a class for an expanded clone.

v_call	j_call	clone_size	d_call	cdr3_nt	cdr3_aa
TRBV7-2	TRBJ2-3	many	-	TGTGCCAGCAGCTTGGGGGGATTCACAGATACGCAGTATTTT	CASSLGGFTDTQYF
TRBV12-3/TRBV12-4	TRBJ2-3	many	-	TGTGCCAGCAGTTTGGGGGCGCGGGACGACACAGATACGCAGTATTTT	CASSLGARDDTDTQYF
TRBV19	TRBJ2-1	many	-	TGTGCCAGTAGTATAGGGCTGCCGGCCGCGCAGTTCTTC	CASSIGLPAAQFF
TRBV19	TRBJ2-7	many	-	TGTGCCAGTAGTATTTCCTGGGACGCCTACTACGAGCAGTACTTC	CASSISWDAYYEQYF
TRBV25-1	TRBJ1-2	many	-	TGTGCCAGCAGTGAATTAGACACCCAATTACTCTATGGCTACACCTTC	CASSELDTQLLYGYTF
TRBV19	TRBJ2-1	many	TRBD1	TGTGCCAGTACCCCGGACAGGTTCTCCTACAATGAGCAGTTCTTC	CASTPDRFSYNEQFF
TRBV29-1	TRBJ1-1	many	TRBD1	TGCAGCGTCGATAGACAGGGAGGAGGAACTGAAGCTTTCTTT	CSVDRQGGGTEAFF
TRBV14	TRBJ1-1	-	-	TGTGCCAGCAGCTGGGTGGGGAACACTGAAGCTTTCTTT	CASSWVGNTEAFF
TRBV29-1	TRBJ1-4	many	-	TGCAGCGCTCTAGGTCTGGGGGAAAAACTGTTTTTT	CSALGLGEKLFF
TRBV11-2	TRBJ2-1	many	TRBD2	TGTGCCAGCAGCAGTGAGCGGGGGGTCTACAATGAGCAGTTCTTC	CASSSERGVYNEQFF
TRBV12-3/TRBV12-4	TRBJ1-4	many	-	TGTGCCACCAGACCGTATGGGACTAATGAAAAACTGTTTTTT	CATRPYGTNEKLFF
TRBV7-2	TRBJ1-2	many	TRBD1	TGTGCCAGCAGCTTAATGACAGGGATGGATGGCTACACCTTC	CASSLMTGMDGYTF
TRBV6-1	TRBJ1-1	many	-	TGTGCCAGCAGTCGATATACTGAAGCTTTCTTT	CASSRYTEAFF
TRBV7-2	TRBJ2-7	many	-	TGTGCCAGCAGTCCGACAATCTCCTACGAGCAGTACTTC	CASSPTISYEQYF
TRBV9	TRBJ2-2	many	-	TGTGCCAGCAGAAAGGGGCGTCCGAACACCGGGGAGCTGTTTTTT	CASRKGRPNTGELFF
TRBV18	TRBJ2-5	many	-	TGTGCCAGCTCACTACCCTTACAGGAGAAGCAAGAGACCCAGTACTTC	CASSLPLQEKQETQYF
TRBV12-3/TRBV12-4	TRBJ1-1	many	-	TGTGCCAGCAGTTTAAGGGCAGGGAAGGGGAACACTGAAGCTTTCTTT	CASSLRAGKGNTEAFF
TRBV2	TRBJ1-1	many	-	TGTGCCAGCAGTGAATTGAACACTGAAGCTTTCTTT	CASSELNTEAFF
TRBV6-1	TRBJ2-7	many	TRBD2	TGTGCCAGCGGAAAAGGACTAGCGGGCTACGAGCAGTACTTC	CASGKGLAGYEQYF
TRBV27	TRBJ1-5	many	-	TGTGCCAGCAGTTTAGGAAGAACCTTCCAGCCCCAGCATTTT	CASSLGRTFQPQHF